A selection of T cell receptor beta chains follows, all from one sample in a study of identical twins. TCRdb re-analysed the 5' RACE reads in MiXCR, keeping a single row per CDR3 protein. The table records about 660,000 distinct CDR3 sequences, 8.6% of them present only once. These data are also associated with another study on yellow fever vaccine responses in identical twins.

Sequences were obtained from PBMCs. The receptors were gathered from a woman between 18 and 29 years old in good health. CDR3s include the opening cysteine and the closing phenylalanine or tryptophan. The order of the fields is J gene, V gene, D gene, CDR3 length, clone size, CDR3 protein, CDR3 DNA. D genes are given only for firm matches. Size is omitted from some rows. Given values are once, few, many or a class for expanded clones.

J gene: TRBJ2-3
V gene: TRBV2
D gene: -
CDR3 length: 17
clone size: -
CDR3 protein: CASSPSVGGIWQDTQYF
CDR3 DNA: TGTGCCAGCAGTCCGTCAGTCGGGGGTATTTGGCAAGATACGCAGTATTTT

J gene: TRBJ1-1
V gene: TRBV20-1
D gene: -
CDR3 length: 14
clone size: few
CDR3 protein: CSARDRRGATEAFF
CDR3 DNA: TGCAGTGCTAGAGACAGGCGGGGGGCCACTGAAGCTTTCTTT

J gene: TRBJ2-1
V gene: TRBV5-1
D gene: TRBD2
CDR3 length: 15
clone size: few
CDR3 protein: CASSTASGGAYEQFF
CDR3 DNA: TGCGCCAGCAGCACCGCTAGCGGGGGGGCCTATGAGCAGTTCTTC

J gene: TRBJ1-2
V gene: TRBV6-1
D gene: TRBD1
CDR3 length: 15
clone size: many
CDR3 protein: CASIEVWTGVYGYTF
CDR3 DNA: TGTGCCAGCATCGAAGTGTGGACAGGGGTCTATGGCTACACCTTC

J gene: TRBJ2-3
V gene: TRBV12-3/TRBV12-4
D gene: TRBD2
CDR3 length: 14
clone size: few
CDR3 protein: CASRGDYHTDTQYF
CDR3 DNA: TGTGCCAGCAGGGGGGACTACCACACAGATACGCAGTATTTT

J gene: TRBJ2-7
V gene: TRBV7-6
D gene: TRBD1
CDR3 length: 16
clone size: -
CDR3 protein: CASSPGPGTGDYEQYF
CDR3 DNA: TGTGCCAGCAGCCCCGGACCCGGGACAGGTGATTACGAGCAGTACTTC

J gene: TRBJ2-5
V gene: TRBV9
D gene: TRBD2
CDR3 length: 15
clone size: -
CDR3 protein: CASSAASAGQETQYF
CDR3 DNA: TGTGCCAGCAGCGCCGCCTCAGCGGGGCAAGAGACCCAGTACTTC

J gene: TRBJ2-7
V gene: TRBV11-2
D gene: -
CDR3 length: 15
clone size: -
CDR3 protein: CASSFRTARVDEQYF
CDR3 DNA: TGTGCCAGCAGCTTTCGGACGGCTCGGGTGGACGAGCAGTACTTC

J gene: TRBJ1-5
V gene: TRBV21-1
D gene: -
CDR3 length: 14
clone size: -
CDR3 protein: CASSNSQGIKPQHF
CDR3 DNA: TGTGCCAGCAGCAATAGTCAGGGTATTAAGCCCCAGCATTTT

J gene: TRBJ2-1
V gene: TRBV7-2
D gene: -
CDR3 length: 13
clone size: many
CDR3 protein: CASSLVPYNEQFF
CDR3 DNA: TGTGCCAGCAGCTTAGTACCCTACAATGAGCAGTTCTTC

J gene: TRBJ2-2
V gene: TRBV28
D gene: -
CDR3 length: 15
clone size: many
CDR3 protein: CASGQWGALTGELFF
CDR3 DNA: TGTGCCAGCGGTCAATGGGGGGCGCTTACCGGGGAGCTGTTTTTT

J gene: TRBJ2-7
V gene: TRBV15
D gene: -
CDR3 length: 14
clone size: -
CDR3 protein: CATSRDSLGDEQYF
CDR3 DNA: TGTGCCACCAGCAGAGATAGTCTAGGAGACGAGCAGTACTTC

J gene: TRBJ2-5
V gene: TRBV5-1
D gene: -
CDR3 length: 14
clone size: -
CDR3 protein: CASSLAPLGETQYF
CDR3 DNA: TGCGCCAGCAGCTTGGCCCCACTAGGGGAGACCCAGTACTTC

J gene: TRBJ1-1
V gene: TRBV7-9
D gene: -
CDR3 length: 12
clone size: once
CDR3 protein: CASGDPGTEAFF
CDR3 DNA: TGTGCCAGCGGGGACCCAGGGACTGAAGCTTTCTTT

J gene: TRBJ1-2
V gene: TRBV5-1
D gene: TRBD1
CDR3 length: 17
clone size: few
CDR3 protein: CASSLVDRGKSNYGYTF
CDR3 DNA: TGCGCCAGCAGCTTGGTTGACAGGGGGAAATCTAACTATGGCTACACCTTC

J gene: TRBJ2-1
V gene: TRBV20-1
D gene: -
CDR3 length: 15
clone size: many
CDR3 protein: CSASPSGGQYNEQFF
CDR3 DNA: TGCAGTGCTAGTCCATCTGGGGGACAATACAATGAGCAGTTCTTC

J gene: TRBJ2-4
V gene: TRBV7-9
D gene: -
CDR3 length: 15
clone size: few
CDR3 protein: CASSPSLSQENIQYF
CDR3 DNA: TGTGCCAGCAGCCCCTCTCTATCTCAGGAAAACATTCAGTACTTC

J gene: TRBJ2-1
V gene: TRBV5-1
D gene: TRBD2
CDR3 length: 17
clone size: many
CDR3 protein: CASSLGLEGLAGLVQFF
CDR3 DNA: TGCGCCAGCAGCTTGGGTTTGGAAGGACTAGCGGGGCTCGTGCAGTTCTTC

J gene: TRBJ2-2
V gene: TRBV29-1
D gene: -
CDR3 length: 13
clone size: many
CDR3 protein: CSVQPGNTGELFF
CDR3 DNA: TGCAGCGTCCAACCAGGGAACACCGGGGAGCTGTTTTTT

J gene: TRBJ2-2
V gene: TRBV6-1
D gene: -
CDR3 length: 14
clone size: once
CDR3 protein: CAGRQNSNTGELFF
CDR3 DNA: TGTGCCGGTAGACAGAATTCGAACACCGGGGAGCTGTTTTTT

J gene: TRBJ2-1
V gene: TRBV29-1
D gene: TRBD2
CDR3 length: 18
clone size: few
CDR3 protein: CSARGTSGGPSSYNEQFF
CDR3 DNA: TGCAGCGCTCGAGGGACTAGCGGGGGGCCGAGCTCCTACAATGAGCAGTTCTTC